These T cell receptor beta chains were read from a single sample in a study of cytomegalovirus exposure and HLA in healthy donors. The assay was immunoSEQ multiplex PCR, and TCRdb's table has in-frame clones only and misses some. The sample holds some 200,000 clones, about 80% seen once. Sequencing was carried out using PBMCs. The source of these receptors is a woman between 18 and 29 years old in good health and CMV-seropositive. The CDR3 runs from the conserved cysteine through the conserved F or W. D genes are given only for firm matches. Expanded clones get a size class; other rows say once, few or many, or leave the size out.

CDR3aa: CASRDLRGGPTGELFF
CDR3nt: TGTGCCAGCAGAGACCTCCGGGGGGGCCCCACCGGGGAGCTGTTTTTT
v_gene: TRBV11-2
j_gene: TRBJ2-2
d_gene: TRBD2
abundance: NA

CDR3aa: CASTPRSLAGTIYF
CDR3nt: TGTGCCAGTACCCCCCGGAGTCTGGCCGGCACCATATATTTT
v_gene: TRBV19
j_gene: TRBJ1-3
d_gene: NA
abundance: NA

CDR3aa: CASSQDAGWNTEAFF
CDR3nt: TGTGCCAGCAGCCAAGACGCAGGGTGGAACACTGAAGCTTTCTTT
v_gene: TRBV14
j_gene: TRBJ1-1
d_gene: NA
abundance: NA

CDR3aa: CASSLALGQGFRETQYF
CDR3nt: TGTGCCAGCAGCTTAGCCTTGGGACAGGGTTTTCGGGAGACCCAGTACTTC
v_gene: TRBV7-9
j_gene: TRBJ2-5
d_gene: TRBD1
abundance: few

CDR3aa: CASSEGQEQYF
CDR3nt: TGTGCCAGCAGCGAGGGTCAGGAGCAGTACTTC
v_gene: TRBV7-9
j_gene: TRBJ2-7
d_gene: NA
abundance: NA

CDR3aa: CASSQESYQPQHF
CDR3nt: TGCGCCAGCAGCCAAGAATCATATCAGCCCCAGCATTTT
v_gene: TRBV4-1
j_gene: TRBJ1-5
d_gene: NA
abundance: NA

CDR3aa: CASSPSGGVTDTQYF
CDR3nt: TGCGCCAGCAGCCCGAGCGGGGGGGTCACAGATACGCAGTATTTT
v_gene: TRBV5-1
j_gene: TRBJ2-3
d_gene: TRBD2
abundance: NA

CDR3aa: CASKEQGNTIYF
CDR3nt: TGTGCCAGCAAAGAACAGGGAAACACCATATATTTT
v_gene: TRBV6-4
j_gene: TRBJ1-3
d_gene: NA
abundance: NA

CDR3aa: CASSSIPGTGELFF
CDR3nt: TGTGCCAGCAGCTCAATTCCCGGGACCGGGGAGCTGTTTTTT
v_gene: TRBV5-6
j_gene: TRBJ2-2
d_gene: NA
abundance: NA

CDR3aa: CASSRTGSNSPLHF
CDR3nt: TGTGCCAGCAGCCGTACAGGGTCTAATTCACCCCTCCACTTT
v_gene: TRBV7-9
j_gene: TRBJ1-6
d_gene: NA
abundance: NA

CDR3aa: CASYPGGLGYGYTF
CDR3nt: TGTGCTAGTTACCCCGGGGGGTTGGGCTATGGCTACACCTTC
v_gene: TRBV12-5
j_gene: TRBJ1-2
d_gene: NA
abundance: few

CDR3aa: CASKDRANTEAFF
CDR3nt: TGTGCCAGCAAGGACAGAGCGAACACTGAAGCTTTCTTT
v_gene: TRBV6-5
j_gene: TRBJ1-1
d_gene: NA
abundance: NA

CDR3aa: CASRSAGGETQYF
CDR3nt: TGTGCCAGCAGGTCGGCGGGGGGGGAGACCCAGTACTTC
v_gene: TRBV7-2
j_gene: TRBJ2-5
d_gene: TRBD2
abundance: NA

CDR3aa: CASSRTGGNGYTF
CDR3nt: TGTGCCAGCTCAAGGACAGGGGGTAACGGCTACACCTTC
v_gene: TRBV18
j_gene: TRBJ1-2
d_gene: TRBD1
abundance: NA

CDR3aa: CASSQDFGQGATDTQYF
CDR3nt: TGCGCCAGCAGCCAAGATTTTGGACAGGGGGCAACAGATACGCAGTATTTT
v_gene: TRBV4-3
j_gene: TRBJ2-3
d_gene: TRBD1
abundance: NA

CDR3aa: CASSFLSGGVSTGELFF
CDR3nt: TGTGCCAGCAGCTTTCTAAGCGGGGGGGTGAGCACCGGGGAGCTGTTTTTT
v_gene: TRBV7-2
j_gene: TRBJ2-2
d_gene: TRBD2
abundance: NA

CDR3aa: CASSRYQAGYTF
CDR3nt: TGTGCCAGCAGCCGTTATCAGGCGGGCTACACCTTC
v_gene: TRBV14
j_gene: TRBJ1-2
d_gene: NA
abundance: once

CDR3aa: CSAADLAGDTF
CDR3nt: TGCAGTGCGGCCGACCTGGCAGGGGACACCTTC
v_gene: TRBV20-1
j_gene: TRBJ1-2
d_gene: NA
abundance: NA

CDR3aa: CASSLAGTGTKYNEQFF
CDR3nt: TGTGCCAGCAGCTTAGCAGGCACGGGGACAAAATACAATGAGCAGTTCTTC
v_gene: TRBV7-2
j_gene: TRBJ2-1
d_gene: NA
abundance: NA

CDR3aa: CASSPRLQGPQETQYF
CDR3nt: TGTGCCAGCAGTCCGCGTCTTCAGGGGCCTCAAGAGACCCAGTACTTC
v_gene: TRBV2
j_gene: TRBJ2-5
d_gene: NA
abundance: NA

CDR3aa: CASSLSERTGEGYTF
CDR3nt: TGTGCCAGCAGTTTATCTGAAAGAACAGGGGAGGGCTACACCTTC
v_gene: TRBV28
j_gene: TRBJ1-2
d_gene: TRBD1
abundance: NA

CDR3aa: CASSLDRGRGISNQPQHF
CDR3nt: TGTGCCAGCAGCTTGGACAGGGGGCGCGGAATCAGCAATCAGCCCCAGCATTTT
v_gene: TRBV7-6
j_gene: TRBJ1-5
d_gene: TRBD1
abundance: NA

CDR3aa: CASSRSTGRIASEQYF
CDR3nt: TGCGCCAGCAGCCGCTCGACAGGGAGGATAGCCAGCGAGCAGTACTTC
v_gene: TRBV4-1
j_gene: TRBJ2-7
d_gene: NA
abundance: NA

CDR3aa: CASSLGAYSTDTQYF
CDR3nt: TGTGCCAGCAGCTTAGGGGCGTACTCCACAGATACGCAGTATTTT
v_gene: TRBV7-3
j_gene: TRBJ2-3
d_gene: NA
abundance: NA

CDR3aa: CASSMTTILVPYEQYF
CDR3nt: TGTGCCAGTAGTATGACGACTATTCTCGTCCCCTACGAGCAGTACTTC
v_gene: TRBV19
j_gene: TRBJ2-7
d_gene: NA
abundance: once

CDR3aa: CASGLGLQGRKNIQYF
CDR3nt: TGTGCTAGTGGTTTGGGACTACAGGGACGAAAAAACATTCAGTACTTC
v_gene: TRBV12-5
j_gene: TRBJ2-4
d_gene: NA
abundance: NA

CDR3aa: CASSDGTGSNEQYF
CDR3nt: TGTGCCAGTAGTGACGGGACAGGGTCGAACGAGCAGTACTTC
v_gene: TRBV19
j_gene: TRBJ2-7
d_gene: TRBD1
abundance: NA

CDR3aa: CASSVGPGGELFF
CDR3nt: TGTGCCAGCAGCGTAGGGCCTGGCGGGGAGCTGTTTTTT
v_gene: TRBV9
j_gene: TRBJ2-2
d_gene: NA
abundance: NA

CDR3aa: CASSIRQGGGETQYF
CDR3nt: TGTGCCAGCAGTATTCGACAGGGGGGAGGAGAGACCCAGTACTTC
v_gene: TRBV28
j_gene: TRBJ2-5
d_gene: TRBD1
abundance: NA

CDR3aa: CASSTSGILTDTQYF
CDR3nt: TGTGCCAGCAGTACAAGCGGTATCCTCACAGATACGCAGTATTTT
v_gene: TRBV6-5
j_gene: TRBJ2-3
d_gene: NA
abundance: NA

CDR3aa: CSVAGNSNQPQHF
CDR3nt: TGCAGCGTTGCAGGGAATAGCAATCAGCCCCAGCATTTT
v_gene: TRBV29-1
j_gene: TRBJ1-5
d_gene: NA
abundance: NA

CDR3aa: CASSPLWGEDLHNEQFF
CDR3nt: TGTGCCAGCAGCCCACTATGGGGGGAGGACCTGCACAATGAGCAGTTCTTC
v_gene: TRBV25-1
j_gene: TRBJ2-1
d_gene: NA
abundance: NA

CDR3aa: CASRLAHFSSRLPCTDTQYF
CDR3nt: TGTGCAAGTCGCTTAGCGCATTTCTCTAGCCGCCTCCCCTGCACAGATACGCAGTATTTT
v_gene: TRBV12-2
j_gene: TRBJ2-3
d_gene: NA
abundance: once

CDR3aa: CASSPLSGGEQYF
CDR3nt: TGTGCCAGCTCACCATTATCAGGGGGCGAGCAGTACTTC
v_gene: TRBV18
j_gene: TRBJ2-7
d_gene: TRBD1
abundance: NA

CDR3aa: CASSDRDSNQPQHF
CDR3nt: TGTGCCAGCAGTGACAGGGATAGCAATCAGCCCCAGCATTTT
v_gene: TRBV6-1
j_gene: TRBJ1-5
d_gene: NA
abundance: NA

CDR3aa: CASSLGTSHTGELFF
CDR3nt: TGCGCCAGCAGCCTAGGGACTTCACACACCGGGGAGCTGTTTTTT
v_gene: TRBV5-1
j_gene: TRBJ2-2
d_gene: NA
abundance: once

CDR3aa: CASSGYGVRDRDTDTQYF
CDR3nt: TGTGCCAGCAGTGGTTATGGTGTTAGGGACAGGGACACAGATACGCAGTATTTT
v_gene: TRBV2
j_gene: TRBJ2-3
d_gene: TRBD1
abundance: NA

CDR3aa: CASSFIPGTANTGELFF
CDR3nt: TGTGCCAGCAGCTTTATTCCCGGGACAGCGAACACCGGGGAGCTGTTTTTT
v_gene: TRBV11-3
j_gene: TRBJ2-2
d_gene: TRBD1
abundance: NA

CDR3aa: CASSLGQETGGYTF
CDR3nt: TGTGCCAGCAGCTTAGGACAGGAGACGGGGGGCTACACCTTC
v_gene: TRBV7-6
j_gene: TRBJ1-2
d_gene: NA
abundance: few